These T cell receptor beta chains were read from a single sample in a study of response to subunit inactivated influenza vaccine. TCRdb re-derived calls from the RT-PCR reads in MiXCR, one entry per CDR3 protein. The sample lists fewer than 750,000 distinct CDR3 sequences, 14% seen once, with around 10% in the top ten. The sequencing used PBMCs from blood, collected 11 to 12 days after vaccination. These receptors came from a man between 50 and 59 years old who received an inactivated influenza vaccine. The CDR3 runs from the conserved cysteine through the conserved F or W. Each record gives: CDR3 length, J gene, V gene, CDR3 protein.

14,TRBJ2-3,TRBV5-5,CASSLQAFTDTQYF
14,TRBJ1-6,TRBV20-1,CSVAFRGYNSPLHF
12,TRBJ2-7,TRBV28,CASSLTMGEQYF
18,TRBJ1-6,TRBV18,CASSDRVQALNYNSPLHF
15,TRBJ1-1,TRBV4-3,CASSQGGQGFSEAFF
14,TRBJ2-7,TRBV20-1,CSATGTGGVYEQYF
15,TRBJ2-7,TRBV5-5,CASSLYGTHPYEQYF
15,TRBJ2-1,TRBV12-3/TRBV12-4,CASSHGQTTYNEQFF
13,TRBJ1-5,TRBV30,CAWSVGGGQPQHF
12,TRBJ2-3,TRBV20-1,CSADRDSDTQYF
12,TRBJ2-7,TRBV12-3/TRBV12-4,CASKQGSYEQYF
15,TRBJ1-6,TRBV7-6,CASSQAWGDPSPLHF
14,TRBJ1-5,TRBV12-3/TRBV12-4,CASRAGTDNQPQHF
16,TRBJ2-1,TRBV5-1,CASSLNLDRLYNEQFF
15,TRBJ2-6,TRBV7-8,CASSLDRSGANVLTF
14,TRBJ2-3,TRBV7-3,CASSSGTSRNTQYF
15,TRBJ2-3,TRBV28,CASSKTEVRTDTQYF
13,TRBJ2-5,TRBV29-1,CSATLNGGETQYF